The 20 T cell receptor beta chains below were found in one sample sequenced in a study of CD8+ T cells in alopecia areata. Following extraction, RNA underwent reverse transcription to cDNA, which served as the sequencing template. The repertoire was sequenced with immunoSEQ multiplex PCR; TCRdb's copy has only in-frame clones and lacks some. The sample records approximately 180,000 clones, roughly 70% being singletons. Treatment in this sample: oral pan-JAK inhibitor, 5-10 mg twice daily. The source material was CD4+ T cells sorted from blood, sampled around week 49, from a patient treated with tofacitinib. These receptor sequences come from a human donor with alopecia areata.

A word on this clone: This may stem from a read error, because a much larger clone lies one nucleotide away. Other DNA sequences in the same sample also yield this CDR3. The chain is built from TRBV19 and TRBJ1-6, with unresolved D. V was pared by 4 bases and J by 7 bases, with 11 bases between. CDR1 and CDR2 (germline): LNHDA, SQIVND (reference sequence). CDR3 length: 14 residues. CDR3 sequence (DNA): TGTGCCAGTAGTAACCGTGAACTGAATTCACCCCTCCACTTT. Residues: CASSNRELNSPLHF. The whole variable domain, remainder taken from reference TRBV19 and TRBJ1-6, is DGGITQSPKYLFRKEGQNVTLSCEQNLNHDAMYWYRQDPGQGLRLIYYSQIVNDFQKGDIAEGYSVSREKKESFPLTVTSAQKNPTAFYLCASSNRELNSPLHFGNGTRLTVT.

The chain combines TRBV7-9 with TRBJ2-6; the D gene is possibly TRBD1 (5 bases). V lost 0 bases to trimming and J lost 3 bases, with 9 bases between them. The CDR3 loop spans 16 amino acids. Germline CDR1 SEHNR, CDR2 FQNEAQ (reference sequence). CDR3 nucleotide sequence: TGTGCCAGCAGCTTAGCAGGGGTGTTTGGGGCCAACGTCCTGACTTTC. The encoded protein is CASSLAGVFGANVLTF.

This clone was observed a few times. V and J are TRBV4-3 and TRBJ2-3, with D hard to call. Deletions cut 0 bases from V and 5 bases from J, with 9 bases between. CDR1 LGHNA and CDR2 YSLEER come from the germline V gene. The CDR3 spans 14 residues. The CDR3 protein is CASSQEGIGDTQYF. CDR3 DNA: TGCGCCAGCAGCCAAGAAGGGATCGGAGATACGCAGTATTTT.

In this sample, this clone turned up a few times. The V call is TRBV29-1, the J call TRBJ2-3; D possibly corresponds to TRBD1 (5 bases). Germline CDR1 SQVTM, CDR2 ANQGSEA. The ends were cut back, 8 bases at V and 4 bases at J, with 10 bases in the middle. The CDR3 consists of 11 residues. The CDR3 here is CSSGHSDTQYF. The CDR3, as DNA: TGCAGCTCCGGACATTCAGATACGCAGTATTTT.

The chain has TRBV11-2 and TRBJ1-6; TRBD1 matches 7 bases. The ends lost 5 bases at V and 1 base at J; junction bases unmatched: 11. Germline values: CDR1 SGHAT, CDR2 FQNNGV. The CDR3 covers 18 residues. The CDR3 here is CASSRDSTRWSYNSPLHF. CDR3 in DNA: TGTGCCAGCAGCCGGGACAGCACCCGCTGGTCCTATAATTCACCCCTCCACTTT.

This rearrangement joins TRBV5-6 to TRBJ2-3; D gene uncertain. V lost 5 bases and J lost 4, with 11 bases in between. Looked up from germline, CDR1 is SGHDT and CDR2 is YYEEEE. This CDR3 has 13 residues. The CDR3 region is CASSPQVADTQYF. DNA of the CDR3: TGTGCCAGCAGTCCCCAGGTAGCAGATACGCAGTATTTT.

In this sample, this clone turned up a few times. The chain links TRBV10-3 to TRBJ2-1; D not certain. CDR3 size: 13 residues. Germline loops: CDR1 ENHRY, CDR2 SYGVKD. V shed 0 bases and J shed 8 bases, with 8 bases lying between them. CDR3 loop: CAISESGFHEQFF. The DNA of the CDR3 is TGTGCCATCAGTGAGTCTGGGTTCCATGAGCAGTTCTTC.

This clone was picked up a small number of times. The junction shows a germline mismatch at one end, possibly a read error. V is TRBV29-1 and J is TRBJ2-1; TRBD2 is a possible D gene (5 bases). The CDR3 length is 14 residues. Germline assignment: CDR1 SQVTM and CDR2 ANQGSEA. CDR3 sequence (DNA): TGCAGCGTTGCGTACGGGGTGTCCTCCAATGAGCAGTTCTTC. Its protein product is CSVAYGVSSNEQFF.

The chain recombines TRBV29-1 with TRBJ1-1, with a weak D call TRBD1 (5 bases). The CDR3 sequence is 12 residues long. V was clipped by 7 bases and J by 5 bases, with 14 bases between them. Germline V CDR1 and CDR2: SQVTM, ANQGSEA. The chain's CDR3 is CSAVPGRTEAFF. CDR3 in DNA: TGCAGCGCCGTCCCGGGACGAACTGAAGCTTTCTTT. Full variable domain (rest looked up from reference TRBV29-1 and TRBJ1-1): SAVISQKPSRDICQRGTSLTIQCQVDSQVTMMFWYRQQPGQSLTLIATANQGSEATYESGFVIDKFPISRPNLTFSTLTVSNMSPEDSSIYLCSAVPGRTEAFFGQGTRLTVV.

This clone has a handful of counts. This rearrangement joins TRBV10-3 to TRBJ2-7; D is ambiguous. The CDR3 is 14 residues long. Germline V CDR1 and CDR2: ENHRY, SYGVKD. The germline V and J ends were trimmed by 2 bases and 0 bases, with 8 bases remaining between them. The CDR3 DNA is TGTGCCATCAGTGAGGGGGTCTCCTCCTACGAGCAGTACTTC. Residues: CAISEGVSSYEQYF.

The chain uses TRBV5-6 and TRBJ1-5; 9 positions match TRBD1. V was pared by 2 bases and J by 3 bases, with 3 bases of the junction left unmatched. Germline CDR1 SGHDT, CDR2 YYEEEE. The CDR3 is 15 residues long. This chain's CDR3 is CASSLQGAFNQPQHF. In DNA form, the CDR3 reads TGTGCCAGCAGCTTACAGGGGGCTTTCAATCAGCCCCAGCATTTT.

The gene calls are TRBV6-5 and TRBJ1-6; D remains ambiguous. The germline gives CDR1 MNHEY, CDR2 SVGAGI. V was trimmed by 0 bases and J by 6 bases, leaving 9 bases between them. This CDR3 is built from 15 residues. The CDR3 bases are TGTGCCAGCAGTTACTCGCGGCTGGGTAATTCACCCCTCCACTTT. Translating it yields CASSYSRLGNSPLHF.

This clone came up a few times. J is TRBJ1-1 and V is TRBV5-6; D not certain. The CDR3 sequence is 13 residues long. V gave up 1 base and J gave up 1 base, with 5 bases separating them. The V gene's germline CDR1 is SGHDT and CDR2 YYEEEE. CDR3 coding DNA: TGTGCCAGCAGCTTGCTGGGGAACACTGAAGCTTTCTTT. Translating gives CASSLLGNTEAFF.

The chain recombines TRBV11-1 with TRBJ1-1; D uncertain. The CDR3 has 13 amino acids. CDR1 is SGHAT, CDR2 FQDESV, per germline (reference sequence). The V and J ends lost 2 bases and 1 base respectively, with 5 bases between them. As DNA, the CDR3 is TGTGCCAGCAGCTTATCCCCGAACACTGAAGCTTTCTTT. Its protein is CASSLSPNTEAFF. Full variable domain (remainder filled in from reference TRBV11-1 and TRBJ1-1): EAEVAQSPRYKITEKSQAVAFWCDPISGHATLYWYRQILGQGPELLVQFQDESVVDDSQLPKDRFSAERLKGVDSTLKIQPAELGDSAMYLCASSLSPNTEAFFGQGTRLTVV.

This clone has only one observation. The chain is built from TRBV6-5 and TRBJ1-2, with a possible D match to TRBD1 (6 bases). The CDR3 extends over 13 amino acids. Trimming shortened V by 8 bases and J by 2 bases, and 12 bases separated the two germline ends. Germline values: CDR1 MNHEY, CDR2 SVGAGI. The CDR3 nucleotides read TGTGCCAGCGGACAGACCCGAAACTATGGCTACACCTTC. The encoded protein is CASGQTRNYGYTF.

The chain combines TRBV7-2 with TRBJ2-7; perhaps TRBD2 as D (6 bases). The length of the CDR3 is 15 residues. V gave up 3 bases and J gave up 3 bases, with 15 bases separating them. CDR1 is SGHTA, CDR2 FQGNSA, per germline. The CDR3 sequence: CASSFWTGGDYEQYF. The CDR3 nucleotides are TGTGCCAGCAGCTTTTGGACGGGCGGGGACTACGAGCAGTACTTC.

A few counts support this clone. V gene TRBV5-6 combines with J gene TRBJ2-6; no reliable D call. The germline CDR1 and CDR2 sequences are SGHDT and YYEEEE. The CDR3 runs 18 residues. V gave up 1 base and J gave up 0 bases, with 14 bases separating them. CDR3 nucleotide sequence: TGTGCCAGCAGCTTGCCGGAAAACCTCCTCTCTGGGGCCAACGTCCTGACTTTC. This sequence encodes CASSLPENLLSGANVLTF.

This clone was counted only a few times. The chain is built from TRBV5-4 and TRBJ2-1, with 9 bases lining up with TRBD2. Germline V gene lookup returns CDR1 SGHNT and CDR2 YYREEE (reference sequence). The CDR3 length is 15 residues. Trimming cost V 2 bases and J 6 bases; bases outside gene matches: 6. The chain's CDR3 is CASSLPGLASNEQFF. For the CDR3, the DNA is TGTGCCAGCAGCTTACCGGGACTAGCATCCAATGAGCAGTTCTTC.

The V and J genes are TRBV7-2 and TRBJ1-6, with D tentatively TRBD1 (5 bases). Germline V gene sequence: CDR1 SGHTA, CDR2 FQGNSA. The germline V and J ends were trimmed by 3 bases and 7 bases, with 16 bases remaining between them. The CDR3 runs to 16 residues. The CDR3 sequence is CASSLLRTRVNSPLHF. The CDR3 coding sequence is TGTGCCAGCAGCTTGCTTAGGACCAGGGTCAATTCACCCCTCCACTTT.

On this clone itself: Within the sample, other DNA sequences also encode this same CDR3. CDR3 sequence: CASSPGNQPQHF. CDR3 bases: TGTGCCAGCTCACCGGGCAATCAGCCCCAGCATTTT. This chain uses TRBV18 with TRBJ1-5; D remains unclear. The germline V and J ends were trimmed by 3 bases and 2 bases, with 2 bases remaining between them. Germline-derived CDR1 and CDR2 are KGHSH and LQKENI. The CDR3 has 12 residues.